The rows below give T cell receptor beta chains drawn from one sample of a study of blood T cell repertoires in COVID-19. The data were produced by immunoSEQ multiplex PCR, yet TCRdb's version contains in-frame clones alone and is incomplete. The sample comprises 65,000 to 90,000 clones, around nine tenths of which are singletons, and approximately 6.3% rests with the top ten. Sequenced sample: peripheral blood. Source of these receptors: an elderly man with COVID-19, enrolled during active disease. CDR3s include the opening cysteine and the closing phenylalanine or tryptophan. The size field is filled for only some rows; it gives once, few, many or a size class.

size: -
V: TRBV6-5
J: TRBJ1-1
CDR3: CASSYSNWGDTEAFF

size: -
V: TRBV7-9
J: TRBJ2-3
CDR3: CASSLGLASTDTQYF

size: -
V: TRBV3-1/TRBV3-2
J: TRBJ1-4
CDR3: CASSQGGTGGEKLFF

size: -
V: TRBV18
J: TRBJ1-2
CDR3: CASSLQTGRNYGYTF

size: -
V: TRBV12-3/TRBV12-4
J: TRBJ2-7
CDR3: CASTQQGYEQYF

size: -
V: TRBV6-5
J: TRBJ2-7
CDR3: CASSSGTGSYEQYF

size: -
V: TRBV19
J: TRBJ1-5
CDR3: CASSNTGEGQHF

size: -
V: TRBV6-1
J: TRBJ1-3
CDR3: CASSFPGGNTIYF

size: -
V: TRBV5-4
J: TRBJ1-1
CDR3: CASSPGQGVGTTEAFF

size: -
V: TRBV28
J: TRBJ2-2
CDR3: CASSRGSTGELFF

size: once
V: TRBV10-3
J: TRBJ2-5
CDR3: CAISPSEARETQYF

size: -
V: TRBV11-3
J: TRBJ2-3
CDR3: CASSPRQGGTDTQYF

size: -
V: TRBV10-3
J: TRBJ1-5
CDR3: CAISEDRGLGSNQPQHF

size: -
V: TRBV6-1
J: TRBJ2-2
CDR3: CASSEAGGLPTGELFF

size: few
V: TRBV19
J: TRBJ2-3
CDR3: CASSSGGPDTQYF

size: -
V: TRBV12-3/TRBV12-4
J: TRBJ2-5
CDR3: CASSLNDKETQYF

size: -
V: TRBV7-9
J: TRBJ2-1
CDR3: CASRLGAGEGPYNEQFF

size: -
V: TRBV19
J: TRBJ2-7
CDR3: CASSISRTGTYEQYF

size: -
V: TRBV28
J: TRBJ2-7
CDR3: CASSAPGRGAYEQYF

size: -
V: TRBV11-3
J: TRBJ1-1
CDR3: CASSPPGQGRTEAFF

size: -
V: TRBV29-1
J: TRBJ2-3
CDR3: CATLGQSPGDTQYF

size: few
V: TRBV6-4
J: TRBJ2-7
CDR3: CASSVSREPFEQYF

size: -
V: TRBV7-9
J: TRBJ2-1
CDR3: CASSPQAGGYNEQFF

size: -
V: TRBV9
J: TRBJ2-1
CDR3: CASSPLTSGAYNEQFF

size: -
V: TRBV14
J: TRBJ1-3
CDR3: CASSPGQPYLIYF

size: -
V: TRBV19
J: TRBJ1-5
CDR3: CASSLTIQRTAYQPQHF

size: -
V: TRBV2
J: TRBJ1-1
CDR3: CASSDPAGGSRTEAFF

size: -
V: TRBV19
J: TRBJ1-6
CDR3: CASTRTNSYNSPLHF

size: -
V: TRBV11-2
J: TRBJ2-1
CDR3: CASSPSLAGGRGEQFF

size: -
V: TRBV7-9
J: TRBJ2-7
CDR3: CASSFGQGEGDEQYF

size: -
V: TRBV11-3
J: TRBJ2-3
CDR3: CASSSVSTVADTQYF

size: -
V: TRBV18
J: TRBJ1-4
CDR3: CASSPLAAGSRREKLFF

size: -
V: TRBV5-1
J: TRBJ1-2
CDR3: CASRVSDYGYTF

size: -
V: TRBV19
J: TRBJ1-1
CDR3: CASSSDRGRTEAFF

size: -
V: TRBV6-5
J: TRBJ1-3
CDR3: CASSYSRSRNTIYF

size: -
V: TRBV2
J: TRBJ1-5
CDR3: CASSGDRGGNQPQHF

size: -
V: TRBV5-8
J: TRBJ2-6
CDR3: CASSRQGTGANVLTF